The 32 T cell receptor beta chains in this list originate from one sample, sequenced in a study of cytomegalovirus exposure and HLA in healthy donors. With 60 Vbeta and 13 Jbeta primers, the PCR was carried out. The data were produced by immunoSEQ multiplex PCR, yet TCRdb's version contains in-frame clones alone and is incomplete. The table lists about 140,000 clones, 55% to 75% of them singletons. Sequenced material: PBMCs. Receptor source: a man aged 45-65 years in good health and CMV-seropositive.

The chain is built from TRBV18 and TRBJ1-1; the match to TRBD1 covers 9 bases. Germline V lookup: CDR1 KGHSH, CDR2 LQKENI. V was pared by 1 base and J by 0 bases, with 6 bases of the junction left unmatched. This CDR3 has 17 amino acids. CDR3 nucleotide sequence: TGTGCCAGCTCACCACGCGGGACAGGGCAGGTGAACACTGAAGCTTTCTTT. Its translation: CASSPRGTGQVNTEAFF.

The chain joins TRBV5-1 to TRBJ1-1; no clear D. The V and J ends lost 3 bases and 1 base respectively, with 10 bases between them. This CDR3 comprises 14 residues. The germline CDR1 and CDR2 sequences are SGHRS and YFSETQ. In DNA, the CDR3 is TGCGCCAGCAGCTCGTCCCTCCGGAACACTGAAGCTTTCTTT. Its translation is CASSSSLRNTEAFF.

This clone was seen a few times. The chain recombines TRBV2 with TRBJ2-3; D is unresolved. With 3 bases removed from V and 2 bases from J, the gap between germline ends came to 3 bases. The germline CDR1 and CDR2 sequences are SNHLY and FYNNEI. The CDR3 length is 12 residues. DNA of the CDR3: TGTGCCAGCAGTGAGGCCACAGATACGCAGTATTTT. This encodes CASSEATDTQYF.

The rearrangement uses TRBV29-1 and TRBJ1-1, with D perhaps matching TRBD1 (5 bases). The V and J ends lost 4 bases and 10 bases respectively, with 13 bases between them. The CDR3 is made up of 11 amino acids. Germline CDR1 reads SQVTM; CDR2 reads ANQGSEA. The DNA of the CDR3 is TGCAGCGTTGTAGGGGCAAGAGGAGCTTTCTTT. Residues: CSVVGARGAFF.

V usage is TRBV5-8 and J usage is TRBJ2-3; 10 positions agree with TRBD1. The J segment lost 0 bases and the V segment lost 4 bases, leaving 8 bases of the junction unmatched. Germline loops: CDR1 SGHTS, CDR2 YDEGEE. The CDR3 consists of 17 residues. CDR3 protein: CASSLPGQGISTDTQYF. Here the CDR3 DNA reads TGTGCCAGCAGCCTTCCGGGACAGGGGATAAGCACAGATACGCAGTATTTT.

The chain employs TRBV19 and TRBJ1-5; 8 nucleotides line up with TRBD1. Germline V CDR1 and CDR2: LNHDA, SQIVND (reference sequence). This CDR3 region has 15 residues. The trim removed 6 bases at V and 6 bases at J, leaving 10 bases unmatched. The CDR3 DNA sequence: TGTGCCAGTAGCCCAGACAGGGGTTTACTTCAGCCCCAGCATTTT. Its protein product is CASSPDRGLLQPQHF.

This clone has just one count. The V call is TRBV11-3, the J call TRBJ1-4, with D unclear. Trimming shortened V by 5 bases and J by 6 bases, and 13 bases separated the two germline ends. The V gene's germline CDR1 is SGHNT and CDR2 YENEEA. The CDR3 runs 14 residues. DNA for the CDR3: TGTGCCAGCAGCGGAGCCCAAGTTGATGAAAAACTGTTTTTT. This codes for CASSGAQVDEKLFF.

The CDR3 sequence is CASSPATGSYEQYF. CDR3 DNA: TGCGCCAGCAGCCCGGCGACAGGTTCCTACGAGCAGTACTTC. The genes are TRBV4-1 and TRBJ2-7; possible D gene TRBD1, 6 bases. V was trimmed by 4 bases and J by 1 base, leaving 11 bases between them. Per the germline V gene, CDR1 is MGHRA and CDR2 is YSYEKL. CDR3 length equals 14 residues.

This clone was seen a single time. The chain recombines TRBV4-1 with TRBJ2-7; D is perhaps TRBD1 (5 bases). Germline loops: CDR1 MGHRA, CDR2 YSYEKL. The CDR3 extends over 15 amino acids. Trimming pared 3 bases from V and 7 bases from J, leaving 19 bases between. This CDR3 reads CASSQSRAPGEEQYF. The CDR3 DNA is TGCGCCAGCAGCCAGAGCAGGGCCCCCGGCGAAGAGCAGTACTTC.

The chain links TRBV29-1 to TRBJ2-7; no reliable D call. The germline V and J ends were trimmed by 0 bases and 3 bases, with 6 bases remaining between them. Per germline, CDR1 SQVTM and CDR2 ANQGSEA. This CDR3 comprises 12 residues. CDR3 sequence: CSVEDQHYEQYF. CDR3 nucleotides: TGCAGCGTTGAAGATCAACACTACGAGCAGTACTTC.

CDR3 in DNA: TGCGCCAGCAGCCCGGGGACAGCTGGAAACACCATATATTTT. Protein sequence: CASSPGTAGNTIYF. The rearrangement links TRBV4-3 to TRBJ1-3; the match to TRBD1 covers 7 bases. The CDR3 totals 14 residues. V shed 4 bases and J 2 bases; nucleotides not matched to a gene: 2. Germline values: CDR1 LGHNA, CDR2 YSLEER.

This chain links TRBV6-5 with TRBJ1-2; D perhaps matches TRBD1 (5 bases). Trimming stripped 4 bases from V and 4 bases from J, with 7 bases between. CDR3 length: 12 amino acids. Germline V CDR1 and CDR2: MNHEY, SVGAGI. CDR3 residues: CASSSRAYGYTF. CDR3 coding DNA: TGTGCCAGCAGTTCCAGGGCCTATGGCTACACCTTC.

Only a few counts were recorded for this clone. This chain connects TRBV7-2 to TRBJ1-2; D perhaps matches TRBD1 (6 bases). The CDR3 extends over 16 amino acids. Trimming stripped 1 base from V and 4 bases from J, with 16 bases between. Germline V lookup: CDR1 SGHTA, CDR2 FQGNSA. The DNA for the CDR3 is TGTGCCAGCAGCTTAGGAAGGGTTGCGGGGGCCTATGGCTACACCTTC. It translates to CASSLGRVAGAYGYTF.

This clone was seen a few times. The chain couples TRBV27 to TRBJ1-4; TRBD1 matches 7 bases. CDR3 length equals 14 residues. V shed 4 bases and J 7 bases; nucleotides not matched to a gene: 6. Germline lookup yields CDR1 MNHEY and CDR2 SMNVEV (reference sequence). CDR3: CASSSQGESEKLFF. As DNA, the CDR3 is TGTGCCAGCAGTTCGCAGGGGGAGAGTGAAAAACTGTTTTTT.

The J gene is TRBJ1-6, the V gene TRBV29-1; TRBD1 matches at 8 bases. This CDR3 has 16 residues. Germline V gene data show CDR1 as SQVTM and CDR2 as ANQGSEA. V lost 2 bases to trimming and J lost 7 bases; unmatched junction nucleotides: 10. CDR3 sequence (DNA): TGCAGCGTTGAATTGGGGCAGGGGGCCAGAAATTCACCCCTCCACTTT. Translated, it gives CSVELGQGARNSPLHF.

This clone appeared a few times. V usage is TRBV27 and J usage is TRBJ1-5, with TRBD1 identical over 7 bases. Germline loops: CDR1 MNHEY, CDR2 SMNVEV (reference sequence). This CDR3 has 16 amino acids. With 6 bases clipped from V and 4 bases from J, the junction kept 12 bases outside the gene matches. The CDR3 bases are TGTGCCAGCAGATCAACAGGGGACCAGGCTAATCAGCCCCAGCATTTT. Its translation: CASRSTGDQANQPQHF.

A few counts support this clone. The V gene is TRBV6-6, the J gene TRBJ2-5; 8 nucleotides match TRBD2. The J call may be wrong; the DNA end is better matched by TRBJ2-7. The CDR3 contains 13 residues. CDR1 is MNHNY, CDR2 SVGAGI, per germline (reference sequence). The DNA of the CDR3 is TGTGCCAGCAAAGGGACTAGTGGATTCGAGCAGTACTTC. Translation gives CASKGTSGFEQYF.

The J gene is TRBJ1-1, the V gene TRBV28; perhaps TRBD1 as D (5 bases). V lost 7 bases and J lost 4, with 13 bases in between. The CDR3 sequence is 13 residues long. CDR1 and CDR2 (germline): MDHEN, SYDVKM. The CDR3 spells CASTGRRTTEAFF. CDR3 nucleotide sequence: TGTGCCAGCACAGGGCGACGGACCACTGAAGCTTTCTTT.

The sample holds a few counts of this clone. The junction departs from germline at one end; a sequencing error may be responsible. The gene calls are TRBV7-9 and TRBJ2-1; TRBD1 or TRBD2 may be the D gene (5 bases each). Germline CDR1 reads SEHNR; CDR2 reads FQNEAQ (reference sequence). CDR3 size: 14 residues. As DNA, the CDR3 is TGTTCCAGCAGCTTAGCAGGGATTGGAGGTGAGCAGTTCTTC. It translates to CSSSLAGIGGEQFF.

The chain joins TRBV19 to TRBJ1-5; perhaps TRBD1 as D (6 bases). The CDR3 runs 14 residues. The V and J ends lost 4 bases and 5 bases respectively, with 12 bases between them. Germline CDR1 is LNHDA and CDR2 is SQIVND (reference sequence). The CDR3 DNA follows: TGTGCCAGTAGTACCAGACAGGTATATCAGCCCCAGCATTTT. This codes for CASSTRQVYQPQHF.

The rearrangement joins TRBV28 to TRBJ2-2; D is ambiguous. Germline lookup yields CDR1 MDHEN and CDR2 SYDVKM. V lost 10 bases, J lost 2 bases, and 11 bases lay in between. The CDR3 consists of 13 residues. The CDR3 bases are TGTGCCATCCCTAACAGAAACACCGGGGAGCTGTTTTTT. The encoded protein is CAIPNRNTGELFF.

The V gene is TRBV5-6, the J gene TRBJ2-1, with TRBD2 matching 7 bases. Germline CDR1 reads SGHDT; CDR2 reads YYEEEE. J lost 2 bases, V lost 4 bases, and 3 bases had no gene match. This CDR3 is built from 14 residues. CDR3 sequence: CASSPGLAYNEQFF. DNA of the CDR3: TGTGCCAGCAGCCCTGGACTAGCCTACAATGAGCAGTTCTTC.

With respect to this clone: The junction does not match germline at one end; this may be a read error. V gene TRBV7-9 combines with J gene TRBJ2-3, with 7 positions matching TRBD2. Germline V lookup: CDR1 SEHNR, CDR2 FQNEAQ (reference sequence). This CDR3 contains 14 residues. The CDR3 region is CSSSLPPGGDTQYF. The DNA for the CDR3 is TGTTCCAGCAGCTTACCCCCGGGAGGAGATACGCAGTATTTT.

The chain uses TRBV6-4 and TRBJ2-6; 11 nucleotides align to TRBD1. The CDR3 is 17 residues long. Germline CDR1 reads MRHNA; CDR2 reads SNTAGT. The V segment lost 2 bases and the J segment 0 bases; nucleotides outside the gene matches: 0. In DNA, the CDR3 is TGTGCCAGCAGTGACGGGACAGGGGGCTCTGGGGCCAACGTCCTGACTTTC. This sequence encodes CASSDGTGGSGANVLTF.

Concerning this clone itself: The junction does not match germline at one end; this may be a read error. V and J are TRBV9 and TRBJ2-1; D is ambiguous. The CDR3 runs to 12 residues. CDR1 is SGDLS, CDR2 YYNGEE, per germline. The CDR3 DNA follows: TGTTCCAGCAGCCCTATAGTTCATGAGCAGTTCTTC. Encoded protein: CSSSPIVHEQFF.

The CDR3 DNA sequence: TGCGCCAGCAGCAGGGGGGCGGGAGGCGGAGAGACCCAGTACTTC. Residues: CASSRGAGGGETQYF. The chain has TRBV4-1 and TRBJ2-5; 8 bases map to TRBD2. V lost 5 bases and J lost 4; bases outside the gene matches: 9. The CDR3 runs to 15 residues. The germline gives CDR1 MGHRA, CDR2 YSYEKL.

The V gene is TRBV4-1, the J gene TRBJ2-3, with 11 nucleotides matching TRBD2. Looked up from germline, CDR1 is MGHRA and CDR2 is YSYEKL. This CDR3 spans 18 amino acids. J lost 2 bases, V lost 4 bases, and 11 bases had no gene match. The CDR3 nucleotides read TGCGCCAGCAGCCTCGGGGCTAGCGGGGGGTTTAACACAGATACGCAGTATTTT. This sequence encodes CASSLGASGGFNTDTQYF.

The CDR3 DNA is TGTGCCAGCAGTGGGACAGAGCGAGTCTACGAGCAGTACTTC. The encoded protein is CASSGTERVYEQYF. The V call is TRBV27, the J call TRBJ2-7; the match to TRBD1 covers 7 bases. This CDR3 contains 14 residues. The V gene end was trimmed by 5 bases and the J gene end by 3 bases; junction bases not matched to a gene: 7. CDR1 is MNHEY, CDR2 SMNVEV, per germline (reference sequence).

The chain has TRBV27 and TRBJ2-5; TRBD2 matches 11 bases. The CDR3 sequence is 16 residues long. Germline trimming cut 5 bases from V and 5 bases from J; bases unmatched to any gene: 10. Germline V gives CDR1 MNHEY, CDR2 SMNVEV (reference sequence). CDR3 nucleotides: TGTGCCAGCAGTCCTCGACTAGCGGGACCATGGGAGACCCAGTACTTC. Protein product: CASSPRLAGPWETQYF.

CDR3 nucleotide sequence: TGCGCCAGCAGCGTGGTCTCTACGCAGTATTTT. Protein sequence: CASSVVSTQYF. The chain links TRBV5-1 to TRBJ2-3; no clear D. The CDR3 has 11 residues. The V gene's germline CDR1 is SGHRS and CDR2 YFSETQ. Trimming took 4 bases from V and 8 from J, leaving 8 bases between them.

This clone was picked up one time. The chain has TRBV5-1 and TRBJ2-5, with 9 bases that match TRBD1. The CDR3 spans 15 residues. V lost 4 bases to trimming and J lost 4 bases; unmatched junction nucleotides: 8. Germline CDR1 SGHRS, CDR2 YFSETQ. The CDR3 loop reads CASSRTGEGGETQYF. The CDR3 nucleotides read TGCGCCAGCAGCCGGACAGGGGAGGGGGGAGAGACCCAGTACTTC.

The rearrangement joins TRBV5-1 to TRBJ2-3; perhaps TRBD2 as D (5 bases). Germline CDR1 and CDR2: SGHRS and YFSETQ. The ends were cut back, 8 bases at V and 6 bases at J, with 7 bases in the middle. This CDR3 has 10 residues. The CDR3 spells CARGGDTQYF. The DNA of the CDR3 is TGCGCCAGGGGCGGGGATACGCAGTATTTT.